The 6 T cell receptor beta chains below all came from one sample that was sequenced in a study of control samples from healthy donors and cancer patients. Assay: immunoSEQ multiplex PCR; the TCRdb copy retains only in-frame clones and omits some. Seen here are about 94,000 clones, over 75% observed once, and the top ten hold 3.5% to 4.5%. Input material: blood. The receptors originated from a woman aged 18 to 35 in good health.

This rearrangement joins TRBV27 to TRBJ1-1, with D unresolved. The CDR3 covers 14 residues. V lost 4 bases and J 0 bases, leaving 9 bases between the germline ends. Germline CDR1 and CDR2: MNHEY and SMNVEV (reference sequence). The CDR3 reads CASSSRAMNTEAFF. The CDR3 DNA follows: TGTGCCAGCAGTTCCCGGGCTATGAACACTGAAGCTTTCTTT.

This clone has only one observation. The J gene is TRBJ2-1, the V gene TRBV19; 12 bases align to TRBD2. The trim removed 5 bases at V and 3 bases at J, leaving 5 bases unmatched. CDR3 size: 16 residues. CDR1 and CDR2 from the germline V gene are LNHDA and SQIVND (reference sequence). The CDR3 DNA is TGTGCCAGTAGTTCTCTAGCGGGGGGGCGCTACAATGAGCAGTTCTTC. Its translation is CASSSLAGGRYNEQFF.

The chain employs TRBV27 and TRBJ1-1; D gene ambiguous. V was clipped by 6 bases and J by 3 bases, with 11 bases between them. This CDR3 region has 13 residues. CDR1 is MNHEY and CDR2 is SMNVEV in the germline V gene (reference sequence). The CDR3 DNA follows: TGTGCCAGCAGAGGTGGAACGGACACTGAAGCTTTCTTT. Translation: CASRGGTDTEAFF.

Comments on this clone: Other DNA sequences from this sample encode an identical CDR3 as well. The chain couples TRBV6-1 to TRBJ2-3; D gene ambiguous. The germline CDR1 and CDR2 sequences are MNHNS and SASEGT. The CDR3 runs to 13 residues. The ends were cut back, 3 bases at V and 14 bases at J, with 18 bases in the middle. Here the CDR3 DNA reads TGTGCCAGCAGTGAGGCATCCCCAGGCCCCGGGTATTTT. As protein: CASSEASPGPGYF.

The chain employs TRBV7-2 and TRBJ2-5, with D unresolved. Germline V gene sequence: CDR1 SGHTA, CDR2 FQGNSA. Trimming pared 5 bases from V and 5 bases from J, leaving 6 bases between. The CDR3 is 11 amino acids. CDR3 protein: CASSPWETQYF. DNA of the CDR3: TGTGCCAGCAGCCCCTGGGAGACCCAGTACTTC.

The chain joins TRBV5-1 to TRBJ2-3, with D possibly being TRBD1 or TRBD2 (5 bases each). There are 14 residues in the CDR3. CDR1 and CDR2 from the germline V gene are SGHRS and YFSETQ. V lost 3 bases to trimming and J lost 7 bases, with 15 bases between them. In nucleotides, the CDR3 is TGCGCCAGCAGCTCGGGACCTGGCTTGAATACGCAGTATTTT. Its translation is CASSSGPGLNTQYF.